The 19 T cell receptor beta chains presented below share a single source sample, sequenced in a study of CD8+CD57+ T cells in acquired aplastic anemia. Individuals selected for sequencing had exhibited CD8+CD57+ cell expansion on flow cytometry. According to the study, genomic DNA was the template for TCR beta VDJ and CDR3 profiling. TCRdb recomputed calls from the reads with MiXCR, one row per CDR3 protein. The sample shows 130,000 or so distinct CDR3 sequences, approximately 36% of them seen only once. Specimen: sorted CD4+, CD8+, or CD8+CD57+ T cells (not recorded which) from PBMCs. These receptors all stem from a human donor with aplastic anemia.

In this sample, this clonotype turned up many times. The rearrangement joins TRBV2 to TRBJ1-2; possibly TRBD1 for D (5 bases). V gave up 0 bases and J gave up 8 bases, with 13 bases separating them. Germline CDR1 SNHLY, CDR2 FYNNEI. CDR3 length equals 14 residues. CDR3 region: CASSEARGTGGYTF. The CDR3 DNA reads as TGTGCCAGCAGTGAAGCAAGGGGTACGGGCGGCTACACCTTC.

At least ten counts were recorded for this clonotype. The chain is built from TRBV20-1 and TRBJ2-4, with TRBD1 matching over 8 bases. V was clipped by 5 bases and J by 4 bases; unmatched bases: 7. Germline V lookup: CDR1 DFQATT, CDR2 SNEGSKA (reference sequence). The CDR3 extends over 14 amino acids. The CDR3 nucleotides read TGCAGTGCTGGGGTCGGACAGGGAAAAAACATTCAGTACTTC. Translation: CSAGVGQGKNIQYF.

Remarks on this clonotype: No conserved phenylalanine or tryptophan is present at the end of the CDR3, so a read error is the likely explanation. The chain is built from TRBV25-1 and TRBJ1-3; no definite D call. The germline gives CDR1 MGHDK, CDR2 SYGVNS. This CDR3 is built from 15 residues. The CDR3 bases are TGTGCCAGCAGTGACTCTAAAGGCTCTGTAAACACCATATATCTT. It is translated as CASSDSKGSVNTIYL.

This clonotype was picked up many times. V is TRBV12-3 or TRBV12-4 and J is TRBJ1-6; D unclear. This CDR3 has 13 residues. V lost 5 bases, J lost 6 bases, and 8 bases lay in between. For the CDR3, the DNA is TGTGCCAGCAGTAGTGGGGTTAATTCACCCCTCCACTTT. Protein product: CASSSGVNSPLHF.

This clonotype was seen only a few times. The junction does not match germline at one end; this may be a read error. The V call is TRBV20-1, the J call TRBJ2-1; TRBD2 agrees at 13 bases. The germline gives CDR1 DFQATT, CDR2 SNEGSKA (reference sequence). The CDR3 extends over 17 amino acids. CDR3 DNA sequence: TGCAGTGCTAGCTTTACTAGCGGGGGGGCCTTGTATAATGGGCAGTTCTTC. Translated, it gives CSASFTSGGALYNGQFF.

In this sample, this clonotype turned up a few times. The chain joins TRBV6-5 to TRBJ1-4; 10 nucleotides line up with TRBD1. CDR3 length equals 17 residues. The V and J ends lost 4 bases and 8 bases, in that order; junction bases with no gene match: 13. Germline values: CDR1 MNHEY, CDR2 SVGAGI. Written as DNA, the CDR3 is TGTGCCAGCAGTTCCGGGACAGGGGTTAGGAGAGGGGAAAAACTGTTTTTT. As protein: CASSSGTGVRRGEKLFF.

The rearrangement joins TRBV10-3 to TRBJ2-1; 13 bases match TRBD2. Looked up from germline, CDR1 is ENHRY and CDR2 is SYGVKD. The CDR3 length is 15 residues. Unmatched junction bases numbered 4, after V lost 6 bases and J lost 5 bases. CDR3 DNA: TGTGCCATCAGCCGGACTAGCGGGGGCAACAATGAGCAGTTCTTC. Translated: CAISRTSGGNNEQFF.

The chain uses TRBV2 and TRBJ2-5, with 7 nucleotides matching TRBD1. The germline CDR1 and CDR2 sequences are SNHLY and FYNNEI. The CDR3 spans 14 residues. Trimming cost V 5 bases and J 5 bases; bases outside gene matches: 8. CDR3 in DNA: TGTGCCAGCAGTTCCTTGATCAGGGGGGAGACCCAGTACTTC. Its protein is CASSSLIRGETQYF.

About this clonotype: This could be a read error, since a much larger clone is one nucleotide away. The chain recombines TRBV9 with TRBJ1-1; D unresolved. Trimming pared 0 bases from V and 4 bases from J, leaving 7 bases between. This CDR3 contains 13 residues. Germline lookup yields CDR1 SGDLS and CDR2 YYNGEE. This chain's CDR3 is CASSVGLSTEAFF. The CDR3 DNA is TGTGCCAGCAGCGTAGGTCTGAGCACTGAAGCTTTCTTT.

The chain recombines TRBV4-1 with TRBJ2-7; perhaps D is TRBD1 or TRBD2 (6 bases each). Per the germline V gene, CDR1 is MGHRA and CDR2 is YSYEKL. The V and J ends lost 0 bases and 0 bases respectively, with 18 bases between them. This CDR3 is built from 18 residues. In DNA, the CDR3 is TGCGCCAGCAGCCAAGATAATCGACAGGACGGGAGCTCCTACGAGCAGTACTTC. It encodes CASSQDNRQDGSSYEQYF.

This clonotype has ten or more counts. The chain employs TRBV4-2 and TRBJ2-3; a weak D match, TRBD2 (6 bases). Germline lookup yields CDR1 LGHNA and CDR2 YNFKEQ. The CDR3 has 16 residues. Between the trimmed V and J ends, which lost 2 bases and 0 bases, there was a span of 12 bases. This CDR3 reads CASSQPGLSSTDTQYF. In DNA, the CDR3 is TGTGCCAGCAGCCAACCGGGACTCTCAAGCACAGATACGCAGTATTTT.

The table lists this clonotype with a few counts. CDR3 DNA sequence: TGTGCCACCAGCAGAGATTATATTGAGACCCAGTACTTC. This encodes CATSRDYIETQYF. This sequence joins TRBV15 and TRBJ2-5; D is unclear. This CDR3 is 13 amino acids long. Deletions cut 0 bases from V and 5 bases from J, with 7 bases between. CDR1 LNHNV and CDR2 YYDKDF come from the germline V gene (reference sequence). The whole variable domain, remainder taken from reference TRBV15 and TRBJ2-5, is DAMVIQNPRYQVTQFGKPVTLSCSQTLNHNVMYWYQQKSSQAPKLLFHYYDKDFNNEADTPDNFQSRRPNTSFCFLDIRSPGLGDTAMYLCATSRDYIETQYFGPGTRLLVL.

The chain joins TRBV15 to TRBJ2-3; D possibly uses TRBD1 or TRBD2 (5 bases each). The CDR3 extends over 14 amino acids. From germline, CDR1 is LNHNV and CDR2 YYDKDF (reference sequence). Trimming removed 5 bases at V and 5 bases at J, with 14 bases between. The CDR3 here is CATSGGPLEDTQYF. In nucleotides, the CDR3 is TGTGCCACCAGCGGGGGTCCCCTGGAAGATACGCAGTATTTT.

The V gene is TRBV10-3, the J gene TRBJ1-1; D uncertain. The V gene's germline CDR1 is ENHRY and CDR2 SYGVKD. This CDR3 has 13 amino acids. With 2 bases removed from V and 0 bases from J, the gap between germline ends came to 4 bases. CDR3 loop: CAISEEVNTEAFF. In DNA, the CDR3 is TGTGCCATCAGTGAGGAGGTGAACACTGAAGCTTTCTTT.

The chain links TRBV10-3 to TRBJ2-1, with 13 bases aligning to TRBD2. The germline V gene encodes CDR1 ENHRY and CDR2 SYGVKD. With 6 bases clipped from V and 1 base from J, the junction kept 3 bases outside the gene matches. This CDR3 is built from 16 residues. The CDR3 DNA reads TGTGCCATCAGAGGGACTAGCGGGAAGTCCTACAATGAGCAGTTCTTC. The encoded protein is CAIRGTSGKSYNEQFF.

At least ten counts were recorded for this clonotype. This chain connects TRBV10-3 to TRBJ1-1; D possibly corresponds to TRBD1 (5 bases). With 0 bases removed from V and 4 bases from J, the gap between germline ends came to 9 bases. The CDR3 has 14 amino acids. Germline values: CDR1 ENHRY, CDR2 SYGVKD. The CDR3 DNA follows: TGTGCCATCAGTGAGTCAGGGGCCGGCACTGAAGCTTTCTTT. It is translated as CAISESGAGTEAFF.

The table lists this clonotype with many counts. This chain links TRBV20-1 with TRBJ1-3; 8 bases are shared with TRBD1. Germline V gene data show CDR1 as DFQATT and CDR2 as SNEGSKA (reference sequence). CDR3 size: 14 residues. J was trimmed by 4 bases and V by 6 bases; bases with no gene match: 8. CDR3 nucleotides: TGCAGTGCCCGGACAGGGTACCAAGGAAACACCATATATTTT. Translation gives CSARTGYQGNTIYF.

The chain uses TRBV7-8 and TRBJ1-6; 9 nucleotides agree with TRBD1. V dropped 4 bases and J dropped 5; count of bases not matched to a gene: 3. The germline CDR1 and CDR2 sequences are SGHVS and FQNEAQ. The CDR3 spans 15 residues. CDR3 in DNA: TGTGCCAGCAGCTCGGGACAGGGCAATAATTCACCCCTCCACTTT. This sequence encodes CASSSGQGNNSPLHF.

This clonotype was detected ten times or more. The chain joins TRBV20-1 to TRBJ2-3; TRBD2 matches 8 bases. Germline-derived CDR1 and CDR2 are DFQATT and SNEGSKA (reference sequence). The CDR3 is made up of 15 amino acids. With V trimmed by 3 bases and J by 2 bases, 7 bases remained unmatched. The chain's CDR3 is CSASPPGGYTDTQYF. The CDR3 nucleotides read TGCAGTGCTAGTCCCCCGGGGGGGTACACAGATACGCAGTATTTT.